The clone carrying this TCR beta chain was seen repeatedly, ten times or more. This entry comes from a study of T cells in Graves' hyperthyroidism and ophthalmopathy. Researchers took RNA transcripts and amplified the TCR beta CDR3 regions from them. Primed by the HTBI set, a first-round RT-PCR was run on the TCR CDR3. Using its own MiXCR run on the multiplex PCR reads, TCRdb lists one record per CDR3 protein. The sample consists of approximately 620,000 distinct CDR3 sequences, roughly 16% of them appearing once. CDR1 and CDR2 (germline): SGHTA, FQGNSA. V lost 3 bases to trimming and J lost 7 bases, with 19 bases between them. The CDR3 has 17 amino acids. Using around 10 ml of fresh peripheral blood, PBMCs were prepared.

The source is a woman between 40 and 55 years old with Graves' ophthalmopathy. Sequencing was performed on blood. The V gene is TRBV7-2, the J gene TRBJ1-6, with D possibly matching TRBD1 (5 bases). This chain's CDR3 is CASSFAGPQEGNSPLHF. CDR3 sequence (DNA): TGTGCCAGCAGCTTTGCGGGGCCGCAGGAAGGAAATTCACCCCTCCACTTT.